What follows describes a single TCR beta chain. This sample stems from a study of blood T cell repertoires in COVID-19. About the research overall: The origin of the acute and convalescent COVID-19 samples was the United States, Italy and Spain. In each case, the material was cDNA or gDNA derived from T cells, B-cell-depleted T cells, or PBMCs.

While infection was still active, Seattle patients were enrolled and then followed longitudinally. Using immunoSEQ multiplex PCR, the repertoire was profiled, and TCRdb retains in-frame clones only, with some absent. The data contain more than 60,000 clones, 88% of them singletons. Losses at the gene ends were 2 bases for V and 11 bases for J; bases not matched to a gene: 6. There are 13 residues in the CDR3. Germline CDR1 GTSNPN, CDR2 SVGIG (reference sequence). The specimen was peripheral blood. The chain links TRBV30 to TRBJ1-6, with 7 positions matching TRBD1. The TCR was taken from a woman in her sixties with COVID-19, enrolled during active disease. This CDR3 reads CAWSTGDGPPLHF. CDR3 DNA: TGTGCCTGGAGTACAGGGGACGGTCCACCCCTCCACTTT.